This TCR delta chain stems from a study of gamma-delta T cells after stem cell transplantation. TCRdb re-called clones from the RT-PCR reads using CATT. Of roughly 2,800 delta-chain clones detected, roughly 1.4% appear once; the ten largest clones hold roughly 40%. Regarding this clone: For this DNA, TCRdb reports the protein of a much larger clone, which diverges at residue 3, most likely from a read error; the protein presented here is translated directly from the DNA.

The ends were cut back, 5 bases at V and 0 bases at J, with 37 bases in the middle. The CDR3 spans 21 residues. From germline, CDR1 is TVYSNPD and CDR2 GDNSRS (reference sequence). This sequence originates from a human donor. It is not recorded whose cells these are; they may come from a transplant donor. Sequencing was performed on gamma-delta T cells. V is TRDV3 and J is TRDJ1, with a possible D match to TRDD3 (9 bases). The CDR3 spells CAPVYLPKPDWGTVYTDKLIF. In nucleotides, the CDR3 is TGTGCCCCTGTCTACCTTCCTAAACCGGACTGGGGGACCGTGTACACCGATAAACTCATCTTT.